A single sample gave rise to the 20 T cell receptor beta chains below, sequenced in a study of shared clonotypes between healthy human individuals. Generated by immunoSEQ multiplex PCR, the TCRdb table keeps only in-frame clones and is missing some. The table includes about 600,000 clones, roughly 79% detected once. Material for sequencing was PBMCs. These receptors were collected from a woman aged 40 to 50 in good health. Some clones in this sample may be carry-over from other donors' samples.

V is TRBV30 and J is TRBJ1-2; D unclear. V was shortened by 0 bases and J by 6 bases, with 8 bases between the two germline ends. Per the germline V gene, CDR1 is GTSNPN and CDR2 is SVGIG (reference sequence). The CDR3 runs to 12 residues. The CDR3 reads CAWSVLGDGYTF. CDR3 coding DNA: TGTGCCTGGAGTGTACTTGGGGATGGCTACACCTTC.

The chain employs TRBV5-6 and TRBJ1-5, with TRBD1 as a possible D gene (6 bases). CDR1 and CDR2 (germline): SGHDT, YYEEEE. V was cut by 2 bases and J by 2 bases, with 14 bases left in between. CDR3 length equals 16 residues. Here the CDR3 reads CASSLTGNPGNQPQHF. The CDR3 coding sequence is TGTGCCAGCAGCTTAACAGGGAACCCTGGCAATCAGCCCCAGCATTTT.

CDR3 coding DNA: TGTGCCAGCAGTTCGAGTTCGGGAGGGGGGGATACGCAGTATTTT. Translating it yields CASSSSSGGGDTQYF. The chain carries TRBV6-5 and TRBJ2-3; 8 bases line up with TRBD2. This CDR3 spans 15 amino acids. The germline CDR1 and CDR2 sequences are MNHEY and SVGAGI. V was pared by 4 bases and J by 6 bases, with 9 bases of the junction left unmatched.

The chain recombines TRBV9 with TRBJ1-5, with TRBD1 matching 7 bases. CDR1 is SGDLS and CDR2 is YYNGEE in the germline V gene. The V gene end was trimmed by 0 bases and the J gene end by 6 bases; junction bases not matched to a gene: 6. The CDR3 has 15 amino acids. CDR3: CASSVGVGGGQPQHF. In DNA, the CDR3 is TGTGCCAGCAGCGTAGGGGTAGGGGGCGGTCAGCCCCAGCATTTT. The whole variable domain, remainder taken from reference TRBV9 and TRBJ1-5, is DSGVTQTPKHLITATGQRVTLRCSPRSGDLSVYWYQQSLDQGLQFLIQYYNGEERAKGNILERFSAQQFPDLHSELNLSSLELGDSALYFCASSVGVGGGQPQHFGDGTRLSIL.

V is TRBV10-1 and J is TRBJ2-7; possibly TRBD2 for D (6 bases). Germline CDR1 is WNHNN and CDR2 is SYGVQD (reference sequence). Trimming removed 6 bases from V and 1 base from J, with 10 bases in between. CDR3 length: 13 residues. This CDR3 is CASRRSGSYEQYF. Here the CDR3 DNA reads TGCGCCAGCAGGAGGAGCGGGTCCTACGAGCAGTACTTC.

In this sample, this clone turned up a few times. The rearrangement links TRBV6-6 to TRBJ2-3; TRBD1 is a possible D gene (7 bases). V was trimmed by 10 bases and J by 3 bases, leaving 14 bases between them. Germline V gene sequence: CDR1 MNHNY, CDR2 SVGAGI (reference sequence). CDR3 length: 13 residues. CDR3 sequence reads: CATSQGGTDTQYF. The CDR3 DNA is TGTGCCACCTCCCAGGGGGGAACAGATACGCAGTATTTT.

This clone has a single count. Only one base separates this from a far larger clonotype, so it likely reflects a read error. The same CDR3 also results from other DNA sequences found in this sample. The V call is TRBV30, the J call TRBJ1-5; D is possibly TRBD1 (6 bases). The CDR3 runs 14 residues. Germline CDR1 is GTSNPN and CDR2 is SVGIG (reference sequence). The DNA of the CDR3 is TGTGCCTGGCCTCCGGGACATAGCAATCAACCCCAGCATTTT. Amino acids: CAWPPGHSNQPQHF.

This clone was picked up a small number of times. The chain joins TRBV10-3 to TRBJ2-7; 7 positions agree with TRBD1. The germline CDR1 and CDR2 sequences are ENHRY and SYGVKD. The CDR3 length is 15 residues. J lost 5 bases, V lost 0 bases, and 7 bases had no gene match. CDR3 residues: CAISESRGPGDEQYF. DNA of the CDR3: TGTGCCATCAGTGAGTCAAGGGGGCCTGGGGACGAGCAGTACTTC.

Only a few counts were recorded for this clone. Other DNA sequences in the same sample also yield this CDR3. The rearrangement links TRBV18 to TRBJ2-7; no clear D gene. V was trimmed by 5 bases and J by 3 bases, leaving 8 bases between them. The CDR3 is 12 amino acids. Germline V gives CDR1 KGHSH, CDR2 LQKENI. The DNA for the CDR3 is TGTGCCAGCTCATTGGATGGCTACGAGCAGTACTTC. Amino acid sequence: CASSLDGYEQYF.

The genes are TRBV7-9 and TRBJ2-2; D might be TRBD2 (6 bases). This CDR3 comprises 13 residues. The V and J ends lost 5 bases and 5 bases respectively, with 9 bases between them. The germline V gene has CDR1 SEHNR and CDR2 FQNEAQ (reference sequence). CDR3 sequence: CASSQTRTGELFF. CDR3 nucleotide sequence: TGTGCCAGCAGCCAGACTAGGACCGGGGAGCTGTTTTTT.

The chain's CDR3 is CASSPRGAGTDTQYF. For the CDR3, the DNA is TGTGCCAGCTCACCACGCGGGGCGGGCACAGATACGCAGTATTTT. The J gene is TRBJ2-3, the V gene TRBV18, with D perhaps matching TRBD2 (6 bases). CDR1 and CDR2 from the germline V gene are KGHSH and LQKENI. This CDR3 is 15 amino acids long. The V end lost 1 base, the J end lost 1 base, and 9 bases lay between the germline ends.

Concerning this clone itself: The same CDR3 also results from other DNA sequences found in this sample. The V call is TRBV28, the J call TRBJ2-1; 7 positions match TRBD2. The CDR3 runs 13 residues. Germline lookup yields CDR1 MDHEN and CDR2 SYDVKM. V trimming: 6 bases; J trimming: 7 bases; junction bases outside the gene matches: 6. The CDR3 nucleotides are TGTGCCAGCAGCCTCGGGAGGCGGAATGAGCAGTTCTTC. As protein: CASSLGRRNEQFF.

The chain recombines TRBV7-9 with TRBJ2-5; D not resolved. Matching the DNA end better, TRBJ2-7 makes the J call doubtful. The CDR3 contains 13 residues. The germline CDR1 and CDR2 sequences are SEHNR and FQNEAQ (reference sequence). CDR3 residues: CASSLEDWGEQYF. The DNA for the CDR3 is TGTGCCAGCAGCTTAGAAGACTGGGGCGAGCAGTACTTC.

The rearrangement uses TRBV28 and TRBJ1-3; D gene ambiguous. Trimming pared 5 bases from V and 6 bases from J, leaving 8 bases between. Germline V gene lookup returns CDR1 MDHEN and CDR2 SYDVKM. This CDR3 region has 12 residues. The CDR3 nucleotides read TGTGCCAGCAGTCCTAGTCTAAACACCATATATTTT. Protein product: CASSPSLNTIYF.

Points on this clone: The identical CDR3 is also encoded by other nucleotide sequences in the sample. The V call is TRBV15, the J call TRBJ2-5; D remains ambiguous. Trimming left V 0 bases short and J 2 bases short, with 7 bases between. The germline V gene encodes CDR1 LNHNV and CDR2 YYDKDF (reference sequence). The CDR3 runs to 14 residues. CDR3 sequence: CATSRDRGQETQYF. DNA of the CDR3: TGTGCCACCAGCAGAGATCGCGGTCAAGAGACCCAGTACTTC.

The J gene is TRBJ2-2, the V gene TRBV5-1; D is unresolved. The CDR3 runs to 12 residues. Trimming removed 4 bases at V and 2 bases at J, with 3 bases between. Germline assignment: CDR1 SGHRS and CDR2 YFSETQ. CDR3 DNA: TGCGCCAGCAGCCCAAACACCGGGGAGCTGTTTTTT. It is translated as CASSPNTGELFF.

The chain recombines TRBV30 with TRBJ1-5, with D possibly matching TRBD1 (5 bases). Trimming removed 4 bases at V and 1 base at J, with 14 bases between. The CDR3 covers 15 residues. Germline V CDR1 and CDR2: GTSNPN, SVGIG (reference sequence). CDR3 in amino acids: CAWTYGGGSNQPQHF. The CDR3 nucleotides read TGTGCCTGGACCTATGGGGGGGGAAGCAATCAGCCCCAGCATTTT.

This chain connects TRBV30 to TRBJ1-5, with 8 bases that match TRBD1. The CDR3 runs to 17 residues. Per germline, CDR1 GTSNPN and CDR2 SVGIG (reference sequence). Germline trimming cut 3 bases from V and 5 bases from J; bases unmatched to any gene: 15. The CDR3 loop is CAWRDPGGSQKDQPQHF. Here the CDR3 DNA reads TGTGCCTGGAGGGACCCAGGGGGCAGTCAGAAGGATCAGCCCCAGCATTTT.

The chain is built from TRBV6-1 and TRBJ2-3, with D tentatively TRBD2 (5 bases). CDR1 is MNHNS and CDR2 is SASEGT in the germline V gene. V lost 8 bases to trimming and J lost 5 bases, with 14 bases between them. This CDR3 comprises 13 residues. In DNA, the CDR3 is TGTGCCAGCGGACGGACGGAGGTAGATACGCAGTATTTT. Protein: CASGRTEVDTQYF.

V gene TRBV10-3 combines with J gene TRBJ2-2; possible D gene TRBD1, 7 bases. V was trimmed by 0 bases and J by 6 bases, leaving 14 bases between them. The CDR3 extends over 16 amino acids. Per germline, CDR1 ENHRY and CDR2 SYGVKD. The DNA of the CDR3 is TGTGCCATCAGTGAGTCGGAACAGGGGAGGTCCGGGGAGCTGTTTTTT. This sequence encodes CAISESEQGRSGELFF.